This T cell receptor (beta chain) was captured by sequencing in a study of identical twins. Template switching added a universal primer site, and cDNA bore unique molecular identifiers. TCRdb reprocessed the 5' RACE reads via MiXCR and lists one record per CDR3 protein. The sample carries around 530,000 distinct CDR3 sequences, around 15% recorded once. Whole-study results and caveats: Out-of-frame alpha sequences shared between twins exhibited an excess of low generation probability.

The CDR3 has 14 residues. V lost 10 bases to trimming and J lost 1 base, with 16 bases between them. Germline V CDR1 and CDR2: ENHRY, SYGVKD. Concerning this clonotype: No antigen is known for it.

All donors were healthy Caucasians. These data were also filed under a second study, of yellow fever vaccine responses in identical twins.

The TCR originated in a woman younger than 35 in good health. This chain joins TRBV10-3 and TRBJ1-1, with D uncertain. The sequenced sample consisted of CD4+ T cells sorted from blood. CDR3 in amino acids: CATGQEGWNTEAFF. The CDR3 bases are TGTGCCACCGGGCAGGAAGGCTGGAACACTGAAGCTTTCTTT.